These 23 T cell receptor beta chains were all obtained from the same sample, sequenced in a study of blood T cells in healthy people across ages. A J-beta primer mix and a sample-barcoded 5' primer were used in a second PCR of about 7 to 12 cycles. MiXCR was run by TCRdb on the 5' RACE reads, yielding one entry per CDR3 protein. The sample lists around 790,000 distinct CDR3 sequences, around 45% occurring once. Material for sequencing was blood. The receptors shown here come from a man in his sixties in good health.

This clonotype was observed a few times. The chain is built from TRBV5-4 and TRBJ1-2; D remains unclear. This CDR3 has 13 residues. Trimming pared 3 bases from V and 9 bases from J, leaving 15 bases between. The germline V gene encodes CDR1 SGHNT and CDR2 YYREEE (reference sequence). This chain's CDR3 is CASSSTGPYSYTF. Here the CDR3 DNA reads TGTGCCAGCAGCTCCACCGGGCCTTATAGCTACACCTTC. Combining the CDR3 with reference TRBV5-4 and TRBJ1-2 gives the whole variable domain ETGVTQSPTHLIKTRGQQVTLRCSSQSGHNTVSWYQQALGQGPQFIFQYYREEENGRGNFPPRFSGLQFPNYSSELNVNALELDDSALYLCASSSTGPYSYTFGSGTRLTVV.

This clonotype showed up just once. V is TRBV6-5 and J is TRBJ1-4; D unresolved. Trimming removed 7 bases at V and 8 bases at J, with 14 bases between. The germline gives CDR1 MNHEY, CDR2 SVGAGI. The CDR3 sequence is 13 residues long. The CDR3 bases are TGTGCCAGCATCAATACTGTAGGGGAAAAACTGTTTTTT. As protein: CASINTVGEKLFF.

Of note for this clonotype: Mismatch with germline at one junction end may stem from a read error. This chain links TRBV30 with TRBJ1-2; D is perhaps TRBD1 (6 bases). This CDR3 is built from 14 residues. Germline CDR1 is GTSNPN and CDR2 is SVGIG (reference sequence). The CDR3 DNA is TGTGCCTGGAGTGTACCGGGGGCTCGGTATGGTTACACCTTC. It yields the protein CAWSVPGARYGYTF.

The J gene is TRBJ1-2, the V gene TRBV19; D unclear. Germline CDR1 and CDR2: LNHDA and SQIVND (reference sequence). Trimming took off 5 bases at V and 8 bases at J, with 12 bases between the two ends. The CDR3 runs to 12 residues. DNA for the CDR3: TGTGCCAGTAGTGATGGTTTCCGAGGCTACACCTTC. As protein: CASSDGFRGYTF.

This clonotype was detected many times. The chain carries TRBV7-2 and TRBJ1-2; 12 positions agree with TRBD1. Germline trimming cut 3 bases from V and 6 bases from J; bases unmatched to any gene: 5. CDR3 length: 15 residues. Germline lookup yields CDR1 SGHTA and CDR2 FQGNSA. The CDR3 region has the DNA TGTGCCAGCAGCTTTTCGGGACAGGGGGCAGATGGCTACACCTTC. As protein: CASSFSGQGADGYTF.

This chain joins TRBV5-6 and TRBJ1-6; D is perhaps TRBD1 (6 bases). The length of the CDR3 is 13 residues. V gave up 4 bases and J gave up 14 bases, with 16 bases separating them. Per germline, CDR1 SGHDT and CDR2 YYEEEE. This CDR3 reads CASSQQGTLSLHF. The CDR3 region has the DNA TGTGCCAGCAGCCAACAGGGTACTTTATCCCTCCACTTT.

V and J are TRBV12-3 or TRBV12-4 and TRBJ2-7; unclear D gene. Trimming removed 7 bases at V and 7 bases at J, with 17 bases between. The CDR3 spans 13 residues. The CDR3 protein is CASTPVPYNEQYF. The DNA of the CDR3 is TGTGCCAGCACCCCGGTTCCATACAATGAGCAGTACTTC.

Only a few counts were recorded for this clonotype. The chain is built from TRBV3-1 and TRBJ2-7; TRBD2 is a possible D gene (5 bases). The length of the CDR3 is 14 residues. Germline CDR1 LGHDT, CDR2 YNNKEL (reference sequence). V lost 5 bases and J lost 2, with 13 bases in between. The CDR3 sequence is CASSSIIAPYEQYF. As DNA, the CDR3 is TGTGCCAGCAGCTCAATCATAGCGCCCTACGAGCAGTACTTC.

The DNA of the CDR3 is TGCAGTGCTAGCTACAGGGAAGTCGGTCAGCCCCAGCATTTT. This sequence encodes CSASYREVGQPQHF. The rearrangement joins TRBV20-1 to TRBJ1-5; TRBD1 is a possible D gene (6 bases). The V gene lost 3 bases and the J gene lost 6 bases, with 15 bases spanning the gap. This CDR3 is built from 14 residues. The V gene's germline CDR1 is DFQATT and CDR2 SNEGSKA (reference sequence).

This clonotype was observed a handful of times. The chain combines TRBV3-1 with TRBJ2-6, with D unclear. V lost 5 bases and J 4 bases, leaving 9 bases between the germline ends. CDR1 and CDR2 from the germline V gene are LGHDT and YNNKEL (reference sequence). CDR3 length: 14 amino acids. The CDR3 nucleotides read TGTGCCAGCAGCTTCCGGCAAGGGGCCAACGTCCTGACTTTC. Translation gives CASSFRQGANVLTF.

This clonotype was seen a few times. The chain employs TRBV3-1 and TRBJ2-7; 9 bases fit TRBD1. CDR1 is LGHDT, CDR2 YNNKEL, per germline (reference sequence). The CDR3 is made up of 15 amino acids. The V gene end was trimmed by 1 base and the J gene end by 3 bases; junction bases not matched to a gene: 4. The CDR3 bases are TGTGCCAGCAGCCAAGCGGGGACAGGGATCTACGAGCAGTACTTC. It encodes CASSQAGTGIYEQYF.

The chain links TRBV11-3 to TRBJ1-1; D call uncertain. Trimming pared 5 bases from V and 3 bases from J, leaving 13 bases between. This CDR3 is 14 amino acids long. Germline values: CDR1 SGHNT, CDR2 YENEEA. The DNA of the CDR3 is TGTGCCAGCAGCCCAGACCTCAGATACACTGAAGCTTTCTTT. Translation: CASSPDLRYTEAFF.

The rearrangement joins TRBV6-6 to TRBJ2-1; 8 bases line up with TRBD1. Trimming cost V 2 bases and J 6 bases; bases outside gene matches: 6. CDR1 and CDR2 (germline): MNHNY, SVGAGI (reference sequence). The CDR3 sequence is 15 residues long. CDR3 DNA: TGTGCCAGCAGTTACGGGCAGGGGGCAAGCAATGAGCAGTTCTTC. Translated: CASSYGQGASNEQFF.

This clonotype was observed many times. The genes are TRBV12-3 or TRBV12-4 and TRBJ2-1; TRBD2 matches 7 bases. After removal of 3 bases from V and 4 bases from J, the junction contained 6 bases not matched to a gene. The CDR3 has 15 amino acids. CDR3 sequence reads: CASSLTSGDYNEQFF. CDR3 bases: TGTGCCAGCAGTTTGACCAGCGGGGATTACAATGAGCAGTTCTTC.

The chain is built from TRBV20-1 and TRBJ1-6; 9 bases line up with TRBD1. From germline, CDR1 is DFQATT and CDR2 SNEGSKA (reference sequence). The J segment lost 9 bases and the V segment lost 4 bases, leaving 10 bases of the junction unmatched. CDR3 length: 15 amino acids. For the CDR3, the DNA is TGCAGTGCTAAACAGTACGGACAGGGGTTTTCACCCCTCCACTTT. Protein: CSAKQYGQGFSPLHF.

For this clonotype: One end of the junction fails to match germline, which may point to a read error. The gene calls are TRBV15 and TRBJ1-4; D possibly corresponds to TRBD1 (5 bases). The CDR3 totals 15 residues. Looked up from germline, CDR1 is LNHNV and CDR2 is YYDKDF (reference sequence). Here the CDR3 reads CAPSIYRNSNEKLFF. The CDR3 DNA sequence: TGTGCCCCCAGCATATACAGGAACTCTAATGAAAAACTGTTTTTT.

This clonotype appeared a few times. The V call is TRBV27, the J call TRBJ1-1; TRBD1 might be the D (6 bases). The germline gives CDR1 MNHEY, CDR2 SMNVEV (reference sequence). The CDR3 is 14 residues long. V dropped 5 bases and J dropped 5 bases, with 15 bases sitting between them. CDR3 residues: CASSQNHQGTEAFF. In nucleotides, the CDR3 is TGTGCCAGCAGTCAGAATCATCAGGGGACTGAAGCTTTCTTT.

The rearrangement uses TRBV29-1 and TRBJ2-6; D not certain. The germline V gene has CDR1 SQVTM and CDR2 ANQGSEA. CDR3 length: 15 amino acids. V lost 5 bases, J lost 0 bases, and 11 bases lay in between. This CDR3 reads CSVLGWDSGANVLTF. CDR3 nucleotide sequence: TGCAGCGTTTTGGGATGGGACTCTGGGGCCAACGTCCTGACTTTC.

This clonotype was found many times. V is TRBV7-2 and J is TRBJ2-1, with D tentatively TRBD1 (6 bases). The germline gives CDR1 SGHTA, CDR2 FQGNSA. The CDR3 sequence is 12 residues long. Trimming pared 5 bases from V and 7 bases from J, leaving 9 bases between. CDR3 DNA sequence: TGTGCCAGCAGCAAAAGGGGGAATGAGCAGTTCTTC. This translates into CASSKRGNEQFF.

This clonotype appeared many times. V and J are TRBV4-3 and TRBJ2-3; the D call may be TRBD1 or TRBD2 (5 bases each). V gave up 5 bases and J gave up 6 bases, with 24 bases separating them. Germline CDR1 reads LGHNA; CDR2 reads YSLEER. CDR3 size: 17 residues. CDR3 residues: CASSLMGPRAVTDTQYF. The CDR3 nucleotides read TGCGCCAGCAGCTTAATGGGACCCAGGGCCGTTACGGATACGCAGTATTTT.

This rearrangement joins TRBV5-1 to TRBJ2-1; tentatively, D is TRBD1 or TRBD2 (5 bases each). The J call could be wrong; TRBJ2-7 is a better fit for the DNA end. The CDR3 contains 15 residues. Per germline, CDR1 SGHRS and CDR2 YFSETQ. CDR3: CASSLAGLSYNEQYF. The CDR3 nucleotides read TGCGCCAGCAGCTTGGCGGGGCTTTCCTACAATGAGCAGTACTTC.

The chain has TRBV11-2 and TRBJ1-4, with a tentative D call TRBD1 (5 bases). The CDR3 is made up of 15 amino acids. V was trimmed by 6 bases and J by 6 bases, leaving 17 bases between them. Germline V gene sequence: CDR1 SGHAT, CDR2 FQNNGV. The CDR3 region is CASRTLGGLDEKLFF. CDR3 DNA sequence: TGTGCCAGCAGAACCCTTGGGGGATTGGATGAAAAACTGTTTTTT.

This chain joins TRBV12-3 or TRBV12-4 and TRBJ2-4; 10 nucleotides agree with TRBD1. The end of the DNA is better explained by TRBJ2-5, so the J call may be wrong. This CDR3 comprises 15 residues. The CDR3 here is CASSPDRGREETQYF. CDR3 nucleotides: TGTGCCAGCAGTCCCGACAGGGGGCGAGAAGAGACCCAGTACTTC.